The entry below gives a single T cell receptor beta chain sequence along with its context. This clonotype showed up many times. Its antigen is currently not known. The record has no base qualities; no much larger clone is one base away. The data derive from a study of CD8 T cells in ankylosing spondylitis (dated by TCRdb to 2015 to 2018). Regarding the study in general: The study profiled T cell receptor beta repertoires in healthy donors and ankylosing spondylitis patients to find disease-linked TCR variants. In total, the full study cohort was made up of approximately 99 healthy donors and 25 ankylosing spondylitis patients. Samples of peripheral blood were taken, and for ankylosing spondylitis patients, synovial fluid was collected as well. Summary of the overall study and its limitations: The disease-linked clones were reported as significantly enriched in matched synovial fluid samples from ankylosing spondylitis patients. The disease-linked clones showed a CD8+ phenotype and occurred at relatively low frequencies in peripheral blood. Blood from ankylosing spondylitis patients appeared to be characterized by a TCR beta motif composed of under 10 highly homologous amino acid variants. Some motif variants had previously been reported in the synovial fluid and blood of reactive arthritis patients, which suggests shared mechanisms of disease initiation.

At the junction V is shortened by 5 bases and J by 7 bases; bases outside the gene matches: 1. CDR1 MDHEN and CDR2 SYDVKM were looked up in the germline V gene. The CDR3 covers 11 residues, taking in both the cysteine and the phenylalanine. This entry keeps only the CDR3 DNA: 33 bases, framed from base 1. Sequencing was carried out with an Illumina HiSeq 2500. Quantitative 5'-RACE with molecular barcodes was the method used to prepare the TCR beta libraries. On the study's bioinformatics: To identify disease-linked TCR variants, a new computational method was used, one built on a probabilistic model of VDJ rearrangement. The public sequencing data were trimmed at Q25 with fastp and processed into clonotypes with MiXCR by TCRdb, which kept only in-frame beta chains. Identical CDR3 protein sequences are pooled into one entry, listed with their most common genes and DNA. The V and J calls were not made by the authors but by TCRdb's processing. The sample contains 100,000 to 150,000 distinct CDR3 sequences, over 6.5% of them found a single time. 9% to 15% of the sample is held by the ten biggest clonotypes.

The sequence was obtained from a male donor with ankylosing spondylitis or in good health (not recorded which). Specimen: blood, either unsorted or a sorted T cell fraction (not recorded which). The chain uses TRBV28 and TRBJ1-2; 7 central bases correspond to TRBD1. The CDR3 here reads CASSDRVGYTF. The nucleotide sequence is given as TGTGCCAGCAGTGACAGGGTTGGCTACACCTTC.